These 25 T cell receptor beta chains were all obtained from the same sample, sequenced in a study of T cells in women clearing cervical HPV infection. The assay was immunoSEQ multiplex PCR, and TCRdb's table has in-frame clones only and misses some. Recorded for this sample: 30,000 to 35,000 clones. The sample taken for sequencing was blood buffy coat. All receptors derive from a woman aged 18 to 75 with a cervical HPV16 infection that either progressed to CIN3+ or cleared (not recorded which).

Details on this clone: Read sequence stops 3 residues before the CDR3 end, and the germline J gene provides the missing end. J is TRBJ2-3 and V is TRBV20-1; D possibly corresponds to TRBD2 (5 bases). Trimming removed 5 bases at V and 3 bases at J, with 12 bases between. The germline V gene encodes CDR1 DFQATT and CDR2 SNEGSKA (reference sequence). CDR3 size: 13 residues. CDR3 DNA (partial): TGCAGTGCTCCTCTAGCCTTGACAGATACG. It translates to CSAPLALTDT. The whole CDR3 is CSAPLALTDTQYF.

A remark on this clone: The CDR3 end falls 3 residues outside the read, so it is completed with the germline J gene. The chain joins TRBV28 to TRBJ2-4; D is unresolved. The germline CDR1 and CDR2 sequences are MDHEN and SYDVKM. Trimming took 5 bases from V and 7 from J, leaving 6 bases between them. The CDR3 has 11 residues. This CDR3 is CASSMSNIQYF. The part of the CDR3 DNA that was read is TGTGCCAGCAGTATGTCGAACATT.

On this clone itself: The read is 3 residues too short to cover the CDR3 end, so that end is filled in from the germline J gene. V is TRBV30 and J is TRBJ2-2, with a tentative D call TRBD2 (5 bases). Looked up from germline, CDR1 is GTSNPN and CDR2 is SVGIG (reference sequence). This CDR3 spans 14 amino acids. The CDR3 sequence: CAWSDDRIGEKLFF. The sequenced part of the CDR3 DNA is TGTGCCTGGAGTGATGATAGGATCGGGGAAAAG.

Concerning this clone: The read falls 3 residues short of the CDR3 end, and the missing part is taken from the germline J gene. This chain links TRBV10-3 with TRBJ1-2; no firm D call. Germline V lookup: CDR1 ENHRY, CDR2 SYGVKD. Trimming stripped 2 bases from V and 0 bases from J, with 13 bases between. The CDR3 length is 16 residues. The part of the CDR3 DNA that was read is TGTGCCATCAGTGAGGCAGCAGGAGAAGCTAACTATGGC. Residues: CAISEAAGEANYG. The full-length CDR3 reads as CAISEAAGEANYGYTF.

Concerning this clone: At one of its ends the junction is not consistent with the germline gene, which may arise from a read error. The read gets to within 3 residues of the CDR3 end, and the germline J gene fills in the rest. The V call is TRBV29-1, the J call TRBJ1-1; TRBD1 matches at 7 bases. From germline, CDR1 is SQVTM and CDR2 ANQGSEA. CDR3 length: 13 amino acids. This CDR3 is CSVKGGTNAEAFF. Incomplete CDR3 DNA: TGCAGCGTAAAAGGGGGCACGAACGCTGAA.

A note on this clone: From the germline J gene comes the end of the CDR3, since the read stops 3 residues before it. The chain is built from TRBV19 and TRBJ2-1, with a possible D match to TRBD1 (6 bases). The V end was cut by 10 bases, the J end by 6 bases, with 19 bases between. The CDR3 is 14 residues long. CDR1 is LNHDA, CDR2 SQIVND, per germline (reference sequence). The CDR3 here is CATAQGSVSNEQFF. Partial CDR3 DNA: TGTGCCACCGCACAGGGATCGGTCAGCAATGAG.

Note on this clone: The read halts 3 residues ahead of the CDR3 end, with the missing end drawn from the germline J gene. The chain links TRBV13 to TRBJ2-6; 9 bases are shared with TRBD1. V lost 1 base and J lost 0; bases outside the gene matches: 1. The CDR3 is made up of 17 amino acids. Looked up from germline, CDR1 is PRHDT and CDR2 is FYEKMQ (reference sequence). The CDR3 sequence: CASSLDRGPSGANVLTF. The CDR3 DNA, read in part, is TGTGCCAGCAGCTTAGACAGGGGGCCCTCTGGGGCCAACGTC.

Note on this clone: Compared with germline, one end of the junction differs, possibly owing to a read error. Read coverage stops 3 residues before the CDR3 terminus; the germline J gene supplies the remainder. The rearrangement joins TRBV7-8 to TRBJ2-3, with 8 positions matching TRBD1. Germline V gives CDR1 SGHVS, CDR2 FQNEAQ. This CDR3 region has 13 residues. Incomplete CDR3 DNA: TGTGCCAGTAACAGGGGGATAGCAGAGACG. Protein product: CASNRGIAET. The CDR3 as a whole reads CASNRGIAETQYF.

Turning to this clone: Read data end 3 residues before the CDR3 end; the end is taken from the germline J gene. The V call is TRBV20-1, the J call TRBJ2-2; D unresolved. The CDR3 extends over 16 amino acids. Per germline, CDR1 DFQATT and CDR2 SNEGSKA (reference sequence). The covered CDR3 bases are TGCAGTGCTATCCCCAGTCGTGGAGCAACTAATGAAAAG. Protein product: CSAIPSRGATNEK. The CDR3 in its entirety is CSAIPSRGATNEKLFF.

Concerning this clone: The read terminates 3 residues ahead of where the CDR3 ends, so the germline J gene completes it. The chain links TRBV6-1 to TRBJ1-2, with D possibly matching TRBD1 (6 bases). The CDR3 spans 12 residues. Per germline, CDR1 MNHNS and CDR2 SASEGT. The CDR3 here is CASSERGGGYTF. The covered CDR3 bases are TGTGCCAGCAGTGAAAGGGGGGGAGGC.

Details on this clone: The CDR3 is cut off 3 residues early in the read; its end comes from the germline J gene. The V call is TRBV28, the J call TRBJ2-5; TRBD2 matches at 9 bases. CDR1 is MDHEN, CDR2 SYDVKM, per germline. J lost 7 bases, V lost 2 bases, and 2 bases had no gene match. CDR3 length: 13 residues. The CDR3 loop is CASSLVREGTQYF. The part of the CDR3 DNA that was read is TGTGCCAGCAGTTTAGTGCGGGAGGGGACC.

The part of the CDR3 DNA that was read is TGTGCCAGCAGCAGCCGGACTAGTGCCTACAATGAC. As protein: CASSSRTSAYND. The entire CDR3 protein is CASSSRTSAYNDYTF. The V gene is TRBV7-2, the J gene TRBJ1-2; D is unclear. Read sequence stops 3 residues before the CDR3 end, and the germline J gene provides the missing end. This CDR3 spans 15 amino acids. CDR1 is SGHTA and CDR2 is FQGNSA in the germline V gene.

With respect to this clone: The CDR3 goes on 3 residues after the read ends, and that part is filled in from the germline J gene. V gene TRBV13 combines with J gene TRBJ1-5; D unresolved. The germline gives CDR1 PRHDT, CDR2 FYEKMQ (reference sequence). The V end lost 0 bases, the J end lost 2 bases, and 8 bases lay between the germline ends. The CDR3 consists of 15 residues. The CDR3 bases that were read are TGTGCCAGCAGCTTAGGCCCAAGGGGCAATCAGCCC. Its protein product is CASSLGPRGNQP. The CDR3 in full is CASSLGPRGNQPQHF.

As regards this clone: With the read ending 3 residues before the CDR3 end, the germline J gene is used to fill in that end. V and J are TRBV6-1 and TRBJ2-2; D might be TRBD1 (5 bases). This CDR3 contains 14 residues. Looked up from germline, CDR1 is MNHNS and CDR2 is SASEGT. The sequenced part of the CDR3 DNA is TGTGCCAGCAGTGCAGGGCCTTATAATTCACCG. Encoded protein: CASSAGPYNSP. The CDR3 reads in full as CASSAGPYNSPLFF.

Details on this clone: Read sequence stops 3 residues before the CDR3 end, and the germline J gene provides the missing end. The chain links TRBV7-9 to TRBJ2-7, with 7 bases identical to TRBD1. V shed 5 bases and J 6 bases; nucleotides not matched to a gene: 4. Germline V gives CDR1 SEHNR, CDR2 FQNEAQ (reference sequence). The CDR3 totals 12 residues. The part of the CDR3 DNA that was read is TGTGCCAGCAGCCCTGGACAGGTCGAG. Its translation: CASSPGQVE. From start to end, the CDR3 is CASSPGQVEQYF.

Worth noting for this clone: Coverage ceases 3 residues before the CDR3 finishes, and the germline J gene fills in the end. The J gene is TRBJ2-4, the V gene TRBV7-2; D call uncertain. Looked up from germline, CDR1 is SGHTA and CDR2 is FQGNSA. This CDR3 has 14 residues. This CDR3 is CASSLIHPSYGQYF. Incomplete CDR3 DNA: TGTGCCAGCAGCCTAATCCACCCGAGCTATGGT.

In regard to this clone: The sequence runs out 3 residues before the end of the CDR3; the remainder is reconstructed from the germline J gene. The chain carries TRBV5-5 and TRBJ1-1, with D possibly being TRBD1 (5 bases). Germline values: CDR1 SGHKS, CDR2 YYEKEE (reference sequence). The CDR3 sequence is 13 residues long. The CDR3 region is CASSLEEGREAFF. The CDR3 bases that were read are TGTGCCAGCAGCCTGGAGGAGGGGAGAGAA.

With respect to this clone: The read ends 3 residues before the CDR3 terminus; that terminus is restored from the germline J gene. The rearrangement links TRBV7-2 to TRBJ1-5, with 8 nucleotides matching TRBD1. V shed 1 base, J shed 5 bases, and the junction held 1 base outside the gene matches. There are 14 residues in the CDR3. The germline V gene encodes CDR1 SGHTA and CDR2 FQGNSA. The sequenced part of the CDR3 DNA is TGTGCCAGCAGCTTAGACAGGGGGGATCAGCCC. Protein product: CASSLDRGDQP. The whole CDR3 region reads CASSLDRGDQPQHF. The full variable domain, rest sourced from reference TRBV7-2 and TRBJ1-5, is GAGVSQSPSNKVTEKGKDVELRCDPISGHTALYWYRQSLGQGLEFLIYFQGNSAPDKSGLPSDRFSAERTGGSVSTLTIQRTQQEDSAVYLCASSLDRGDQPQHFGDGTRLSIL.

Worth noting for this clone: The read terminates 3 residues before the CDR3 end, so the remaining end is supplied by the germline J gene. This chain links TRBV7-9 with TRBJ2-2, with D tentatively TRBD1 (6 bases). Trimming shortened V by 5 bases and J by 3 bases, and 10 bases separated the two germline ends. CDR1 is SEHNR, CDR2 FQNEAQ, per germline (reference sequence). The CDR3 is made up of 14 amino acids. The CDR3 sequence: CASSTRQDTGELFF. CDR3 bases read: TGTGCCAGCAGCACTAGACAGGACACCGGGGAG.

A word on this clone: The read halts 3 residues ahead of the CDR3 end, with the missing end drawn from the germline J gene. The gene calls are TRBV29-1 and TRBJ2-5; TRBD2 matches at 7 bases. Trimming took 0 bases from V and 4 from J; bases not matched to a gene: 5. Germline values: CDR1 SQVTM, CDR2 ANQGSEA. This CDR3 region has 14 residues. This CDR3 reads CSVEELGGGETQYF. CDR3 bases read: TGCAGCGTTGAAGAGTTGGGCGGGGGAGAGACC.

The CDR3 protein is CASSLYRTGGSQETQYF. The CDR3 DNA, read in part, is TGCGCCAGCAGCTTGTATAGGACAGGGGGAAGCCAAGAGACC. The gene calls are TRBV5-1 and TRBJ2-5; 10 positions match TRBD1. With the read ending 3 residues before the CDR3 end, the germline J gene is used to fill in that end. J gave up 1 base and V 1 base, and 7 bases lay outside the gene matches. Looked up from germline, CDR1 is SGHRS and CDR2 is YFSETQ. This CDR3 contains 17 residues.

Turning to this clone: The CDR3 end falls 3 residues outside the read, so it is completed with the germline J gene. Other DNA sequences in this sample translate to the same CDR3. The rearrangement joins TRBV30 to TRBJ1-3, with 10 bases that match TRBD1. This CDR3 is 16 amino acids long. Germline-derived CDR1 and CDR2 are GTSNPN and SVGIG (reference sequence). V was clipped by 3 bases and J by 0 bases; unmatched bases: 5. The DNA read from the CDR3 is TGTGCCTGGAGGCGGGACAGGGGTCACTCTGGAAACACC. As protein: CAWRRDRGHSGNT. The CDR3 in full is CAWRRDRGHSGNTIYF.

About this clone: The read terminates 3 residues ahead of where the CDR3 ends, so the germline J gene completes it. V is TRBV7-3 and J is TRBJ2-2; D possibly corresponds to TRBD2 (7 bases). V dropped 2 bases and J dropped 2 bases, with 9 bases sitting between them. The CDR3 covers 15 residues. Germline lookup yields CDR1 SGHTA and CDR2 FQGTGA. CDR3 DNA, as far as it was read: TGTGCCAGCAGCTTAGGGGGGGCCAACACCGGGGAG. Its translation is CASSLGGANTGE. The whole CDR3 is CASSLGGANTGELFF.

Concerning this clone: The CDR3 end falls 3 residues outside the read, so it is completed with the germline J gene. The V call is TRBV28, the J call TRBJ2-7, with 12 bases fitting TRBD2. V lost 6 bases, J lost 6 bases, and 3 bases stayed unmatched. The CDR3 is 13 residues long. Per germline, CDR1 MDHEN and CDR2 SYDVKM. This CDR3 is CASSLLAGGEQYF. CDR3 bases read: TGTGCCAGCAGCTTACTAGCGGGGGGCGAG. Full variable domain (missing parts from reference TRBV28 and TRBJ2-7): DVKVTQSSRYLVKRTGEKVFLECVQDMDHENMFWYRQDPGLGLRLIYFSYDVKMKEKGDIPEGYSVSREKKERFSLILESASTNQTSMYLCASSLLAGGEQYFGPGTRLTVT.

Concerning this clone: The CDR3 goes on 3 residues after the read ends, and that part is filled in from the germline J gene. The gene calls are TRBV19 and TRBJ1-5; perhaps TRBD1 as D (6 bases). This CDR3 has 15 residues. The germline V and J ends were trimmed by 3 bases and 5 bases, with 14 bases remaining between them. CDR1 is LNHDA, CDR2 SQIVND, per germline (reference sequence). The sequenced part of the CDR3 DNA is TGTGCCAGTAGTATGTGGGGGCCGGTTTATCAGCCC. This translates into CASSMWGPVYQP. The CDR3 in full is CASSMWGPVYQPQHF.